The subject of this entry is one T cell receptor beta chain. The target of this receptor is not known. Base qualities are missing; no much larger clone stands one base away. Genomic DNA was extracted from sorted cells with the QIAGEN DNeasy Blood and Tissue Kit for TCRbeta CDR3 sequencing. Through immunoSEQ, high-throughput TCRbeta CDR3 sequencing was done commercially, including PCR amplification with internal controls and bias correction. On the study's bioinformatics: A unique productive TCRbeta sequence was defined by the CDR3 nucleotide sequence when primers matched, and otherwise by the CDR3 amino acid sequence together with the Vbeta and Jbeta genes. As a correction for sorting error, sequences shared between sorted populations at a frequency ratio of 2:1 or less were discarded, and the remaining shared sequences were assigned to the higher population. Sequences were defined as donor-reactive when expanded at least 5-fold in CFSE-low cells versus unstimulated cells and present at a frequency of at least 0.01% in CFSE-low cells. Jensen-Shannon divergence calculated on the top 100 TCRbeta sequences ranked by frequency was used to measure repertoire divergence. For any sample with multiple sequencing runs, sorting error was corrected in each run separately before the runs were pooled. TCRdb limited this immuneACCESS table to in-frame rearrangements with V and J called. A share of clones is missing; checked studies link under half to unresolved V genes, and the rest is unexplained. V, J and clone size are those of that table, while D and trimming were read from the DNA. For this sample there are under 100,000 clones; around 90% appear just once. The ten largest clones take up 4.7% of the sample.

The entry originates in a study of Tregs in tolerant kidney transplant recipients (dated 2019 in TCRdb). As for the study more broadly: Before combined kidney and bone marrow transplantation, this study identified donor-specific regulatory T cells using TCRbeta sequencing and then followed those same cells after transplant. TCRbeta repertoire sequencing was used in a few healthy controls to compare several ways of expanding Tregs specific for an allogeneic donor.

Unstimulated Tregs (CD4+CD25+CD127-), CD4+ non-Tregs (CD4+CD25-), CD4 and CD8 cells were FACS-sorted from thawed PBMCs. Blood from healthy controls was obtained either from healthy volunteers or as purchased buffy coats. Healthy control blood was separated into PBMCs by Ficoll density gradient and cryopreserved, and patient PBMCs were collected both before and after transplant. Including the terminal cysteine and phenylalanine, the CDR3 comprises 13 residues. CDR3 DNA only is kept here, 39 bases in frame from base 1. V sheds 4 bases and J sheds 3 bases, leaving 7 bases between their ends. CDR1 and CDR2 (MNHEY, SMNVEV) derive from the germline V gene (reference sequence). General conclusions and limits of the study: Expanding Tregs with activated donor B cells appeared to identify the most biologically relevant and donor-specific TCRbeta repertoire. Biological reproducibility was not examined directly, but technical replication error appeared to be minimal. The study was limited by small patient numbers, and the findings need validation in larger populations and under other immunosuppression protocols.

The chain is assembled from TRBV27 and TRBJ1-5; no D gene is confidently identified. The TCR sequence derives from a human donor in good health. What was sequenced was CD8+ T cells from blood. The DNA is TGTGCCAGCAGTTCCTGGGACAATCAGCCCCAGCATTTT. Its protein product is CASSSWDNQPQHF.